A single sample is the source of the 21 T cell receptor beta chains below, sequenced in a study of blood T cell repertoires in COVID-19 (dated by TCRdb to 2018 to 2021). The method behind the library was the immunoSEQ multiplex PCR assay. The table was pulled from immuneACCESS by TCRdb, which kept in-frame rearrangements only. Such tables lose some clones; where checked, under half of the loss comes from unresolved V genes, and the rest has no known cause. A total of approximately 110,000 clones appear in this sample, about 84% of them only once. The ten most abundant clones make up around 5% of the sample. The sample taken for sequencing was peripheral blood. The source of these receptors is a human donor in a cohort sampled during active COVID-19.

This chain uses TRBV9 with TRBJ2-7; TRBD1 is a possible D gene (5 bases). V gave up 4 bases and J gave up 2 bases, with 13 bases separating them. Germline V gives CDR1 SGDLS, CDR2 YYNGEE. The CDR3 length is 14 residues. The chain's CDR3 is CASSLQDGTYEQYF. In DNA form, the CDR3 reads TGTGCCAGCAGCTTACAGGACGGTACCTACGAGCAGTACTTC.

The rearrangement uses TRBV4-3 and TRBJ1-1; D is possibly TRBD1 (5 bases). The CDR3 spans 14 residues. The ends were cut back, 1 base at V and 6 bases at J, with 12 bases in the middle. From germline, CDR1 is LGHNA and CDR2 YSLEER. CDR3 residues: CASSQGSGLAEAFF. CDR3 bases: TGCGCCAGCAGCCAAGGGTCAGGGTTGGCTGAAGCTTTCTTT.

The chain combines TRBV24-1 with TRBJ1-2; 10 nucleotides align to TRBD1. V shed 7 bases, J shed 7 bases, and the junction held 5 bases outside the gene matches. This CDR3 region has 13 residues. Germline-derived CDR1 and CDR2 are KGHDR and SFDVKD. CDR3 region: CATSLTGGRGYTF. The CDR3 bases are TGTGCCACCAGCCTGACAGGGGGCCGTGGCTACACCTTC.

The chain joins TRBV3-1 (or the pseudogene TRBV3-2) to TRBJ2-7; D is unclear. Between the trimmed V and J ends, which lost 4 bases and 4 bases, there was a span of 8 bases. Germline loops: CDR1 LGHDT, CDR2 YNNKEL (reference sequence). The CDR3 runs to 12 residues. The CDR3 nucleotides read TGTGCCAGCAGCCGGAGTGCGTACGAGCAGTACTTC. It specifies CASSRSAYEQYF.

The chain uses TRBV18 and TRBJ1-2; 9 bases agree with TRBD1. The V gene's germline CDR1 is KGHSH and CDR2 LQKENI. The CDR3 is 13 residues long. Losses at the gene ends were 6 bases for V and 8 bases for J; bases not matched to a gene: 7. This chain's CDR3 is CASSPGQGWGYTF. CDR3 nucleotide sequence: TGTGCCAGCTCGCCGGGACAGGGTTGGGGCTACACCTTC.

V and J are TRBV10-1 and TRBJ2-7, with a weak D call TRBD2 (6 bases). The germline gives CDR1 WNHNN, CDR2 SYGVQD (reference sequence). V shed 6 bases and J shed 5 bases, with 8 bases lying between them. The CDR3 runs 11 residues. The CDR3 DNA reads TGCGCCAGCAGCCGGGGGAACGAGCAGTACTTC. Translation: CASSRGNEQYF.

The chain uses TRBV6-2 or TRBV6-3 and TRBJ2-3; 9 nucleotides align to TRBD1. CDR3 length: 19 residues. CDR1 and CDR2 from the germline V gene are MNHEY and SVGEGT. V lost 5 bases and J lost 0; bases outside the gene matches: 15. CDR3 loop: CASSTEPGQGIPSTDTQYF. CDR3 coding DNA: TGTGCCAGCAGTACGGAGCCGGGACAGGGCATACCTAGCACAGATACGCAGTATTTT.

V usage is TRBV15 and J usage is TRBJ2-7; D gene unclear. Deletions cut 5 bases from V and 2 bases from J, with 13 bases between. The V gene's germline CDR1 is LNHNV and CDR2 YYDKDF (reference sequence). The CDR3 extends over 14 amino acids. The CDR3 DNA follows: TGTGCCACCAGCCCACTGAGAGGCCCCTACGAGCAGTACTTC. Its translation: CATSPLRGPYEQYF.

The chain links TRBV19 to TRBJ1-1; D not certain. The germline CDR1 and CDR2 sequences are LNHDA and SQIVND (reference sequence). V was trimmed by 8 bases and J by 1 base, leaving 14 bases between them. The CDR3 consists of 14 residues. CDR3 bases: TGTGCCAGTGGCCCGAAACCACAGAACACTGAAGCTTTCTTT. As protein: CASGPKPQNTEAFF. Full variable domain (missing parts from reference TRBV19 and TRBJ1-1): DGGITQSPKYLFRKEGQNVTLSCEQNLNHDAMYWYRQDPGQGLRLIYYSQIVNDFQKGDIAEGYSVSREKKESFPLTVTSAQKNPTAFYLCASGPKPQNTEAFFGQGTRLTVV.

Only one count was recorded for this clone. The chain uses TRBV10-3 and TRBJ1-2; weak D call: TRBD1 (6 bases). The CDR3 consists of 14 residues. CDR1 ENHRY and CDR2 SYGVKD come from the germline V gene. Trimming cost V 4 bases and J 8 bases, with 17 bases left between them. The DNA of the CDR3 is TGTGCCATCAGTGGAAGGGACAACCCCGGGGGCTACACCTTC. This codes for CAISGRDNPGGYTF.

This sequence joins TRBV19 and TRBJ1-1; D uncertain. Germline V gene sequence: CDR1 LNHDA, CDR2 SQIVND (reference sequence). V lost 7 bases and J lost 0, with 9 bases in between. The CDR3 is made up of 13 amino acids. CDR3 loop: CASKQFMNTEAFF. As DNA, the CDR3 is TGTGCCAGTAAACAGTTCATGAACACTGAAGCTTTCTTT.

The table lists this clone with a few counts. The rearrangement links TRBV18 to TRBJ1-3; weak D call: TRBD1 (6 bases). Germline CDR1 is KGHSH and CDR2 is LQKENI. This CDR3 spans 15 amino acids. With 3 bases removed from V and 0 bases from J, the gap between germline ends came to 9 bases. For the CDR3, the DNA is TGTGCCAGCTCACCGGACAGTATCTCTGGAAACACCATATATTTT. Its translation: CASSPDSISGNTIYF.

The chain is built from TRBV18 and TRBJ2-1; a weak D match, TRBD1 (5 bases). V lost 4 bases and J lost 6, with 22 bases in between. CDR1 and CDR2 (germline): KGHSH, LQKENI. The CDR3 is 17 amino acids. This CDR3 reads CASSRLLMPGKGNEQFF. The CDR3 bases are TGTGCCAGCTCACGACTGCTCATGCCAGGGAAGGGCAATGAGCAGTTCTTC.

As regards this clone: Other DNA sequences in this sample translate to the same CDR3. This chain links TRBV7-2 with TRBJ1-1; D remains unclear. CDR3 size: 13 residues. Germline assignment: CDR1 SGHTA and CDR2 FQGNSA. V was cut by 1 base and J by 8 bases, with 11 bases left in between. The CDR3 region is CASSLGGGREAFF. The CDR3 DNA is TGTGCCAGCAGCTTAGGAGGTGGTAGGGAAGCTTTCTTT.

V is TRBV7-2 and J is TRBJ1-1; maybe TRBD1 (5 bases). CDR1 and CDR2 (germline): SGHTA, FQGNSA. V gave up 6 bases and J gave up 4 bases, with 12 bases separating them. This CDR3 contains 13 residues. CDR3 DNA sequence: TGTGCCAGCAGTATCTGGGGCAGCACTGAAGCTTTCTTT. Residues: CASSIWGSTEAFF.

The chain combines TRBV27 with TRBJ1-4, with D maybe TRBD1 (6 bases). The CDR3 totals 18 residues. CDR1 is MNHEY and CDR2 is SMNVEV in the germline V gene (reference sequence). Trimming pared 2 bases from V and 6 bases from J, leaving 22 bases between. Here the CDR3 DNA reads TGTGCCAGCAGTTTACCAGGGGACCCAAGGACCTTTTATGAAAAACTGTTTTTT. The encoded protein is CASSLPGDPRTFYEKLFF.

In this sample, this clone turned up a few times. This chain connects TRBV6-5 to TRBJ1-2, with 9 bases matching TRBD1. The V gene end was trimmed by 6 bases and the J gene end by 8 bases; junction bases not matched to a gene: 10. Germline values: CDR1 MNHEY, CDR2 SVGAGI. CDR3 length: 14 residues. The CDR3 DNA follows: TGTGCCAGCAGCTGGACGGGACAGGGACAAGGCTACACCTTC. Its translation is CASSWTGQGQGYTF.

The V gene is TRBV2, the J gene TRBJ1-6; no firm D call. The CDR3 runs to 13 residues. Germline CDR1 and CDR2: SNHLY and FYNNEI. V was shortened by 8 bases and J by 10 bases, with 15 bases between the two germline ends. The CDR3: CASEVSERSPLHF. The CDR3 DNA follows: TGTGCCAGCGAAGTTAGCGAGAGATCACCCCTCCACTTT.

The rearrangement joins TRBV7-2 to TRBJ1-5; TRBD1 matches at 9 bases. This CDR3 is 13 amino acids long. Germline loops: CDR1 SGHTA, CDR2 FQGNSA. Trimming removed 4 bases from V and 7 bases from J; junction bases left unmatched: 2. CDR3 sequence: CASSSQGAQPQHF. The CDR3 nucleotides are TGTGCCAGCAGCTCACAGGGGGCCCAGCCCCAGCATTTT. Variable domain in full (rest from reference TRBV7-2 and TRBJ1-5): GAGVSQSPSNKVTEKGKDVELRCDPISGHTALYWYRQSLGQGLEFLIYFQGNSAPDKSGLPSDRFSAERTGGSVSTLTIQRTQQEDSAVYLCASSSQGAQPQHFGDGTRLSIL.

The chain links TRBV6-5 to TRBJ2-7; maybe TRBD1 (6 bases). V was shortened by 3 bases and J by 4 bases, with 19 bases between the two germline ends. There are 16 residues in the CDR3. CDR1 is MNHEY, CDR2 SVGAGI, per germline. The CDR3 reads CASSYSDRTHIYEQYF. The CDR3 bases are TGTGCCAGCAGTTATTCCGACAGGACCCACATTTACGAGCAGTACTTC.

This chain uses TRBV7-9 with TRBJ1-2; 7 bases align to TRBD1. V lost 0 bases and J lost 4; bases outside the gene matches: 2. Germline CDR1 is SEHNR and CDR2 is FQNEAQ (reference sequence). The CDR3 runs 14 residues. CDR3 protein: CASSLAAGGYGYTF. DNA of the CDR3: TGTGCCAGCAGCTTAGCGGCAGGGGGCTATGGCTACACCTTC.